This T cell receptor beta chain was sequenced in a study of shared clonotypes between healthy human individuals. Using immunoSEQ multiplex PCR, the repertoire was profiled, and TCRdb retains in-frame clones only, with some absent. The sample has roughly 2 million clones; more than 90% are singletons. Germline V gene lookup returns CDR1 SGDLS and CDR2 YYNGEE. After removal of 0 bases from V and 7 bases from J, the junction contained 4 bases not matched to a gene. The CDR3 is 14 residues long. Sequencing was done on a sample of naive CD4+ T cells sorted from blood. Subset of the sample: CD45RA+ positively selected. This receptor was identified in a man between 18 and 35 years old in good health. The V and J genes are TRBV9 and TRBJ1-1, with 9 bases identical to TRBD1. The CDR3 here is CASSVGQGVNEAFF. DNA of the CDR3: TGTGCCAGCAGCGTAGGACAGGGGGTAAATGAAGCTTTCTTT.